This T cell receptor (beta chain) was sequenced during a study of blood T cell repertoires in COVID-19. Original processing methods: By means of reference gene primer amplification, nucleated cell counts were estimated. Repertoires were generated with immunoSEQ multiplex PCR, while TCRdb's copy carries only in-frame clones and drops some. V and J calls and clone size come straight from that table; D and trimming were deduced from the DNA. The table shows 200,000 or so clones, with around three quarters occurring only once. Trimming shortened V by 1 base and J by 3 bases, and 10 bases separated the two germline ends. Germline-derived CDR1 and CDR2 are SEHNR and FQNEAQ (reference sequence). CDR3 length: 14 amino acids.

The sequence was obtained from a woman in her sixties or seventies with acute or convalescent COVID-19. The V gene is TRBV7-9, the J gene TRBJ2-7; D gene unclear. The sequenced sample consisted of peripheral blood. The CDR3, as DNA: TGTGCCAGCAGCTTAGGGGCATCCTTCTACGAGCAGTACTTC. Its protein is CASSLGASFYEQYF. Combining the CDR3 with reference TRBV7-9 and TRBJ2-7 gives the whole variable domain DTGVSQNPRHKITKRGQNVTFRCDPISEHNRLYWYRQTLGQGPEFLTYFQNEAQLEKSRLLSDRFSAERPKGSFSTLEIQRTEQGDSAMYLCASSLGASFYEQYFGPGTRLTVT.